What follows is one T cell receptor beta chain and its context. What it binds is unknown. Germline values: CDR1 SGDLS, CDR2 YYNGEE. Trimming took 4 bases from V and 7 from J, leaving 8 bases between them. This CDR3 comprises 12 residues. TCRdb re-analysed the PCR reads in MiXCR, keeping a single row per CDR3 protein. Of 10,000 or so distinct CDR3 sequences in the sample, 20% to 25% were seen once. This entry belongs to a study of molecular identifiers for immune sequencing clone quantification. Study-level findings and limits: Barcode sharing among identical TCR molecules could make large clones appear smaller.

Specimen: naive CD8+ T cells from blood, with Jurkat cell RNA spiked in. Subset indicated: FACS-sorted CD8+CD4-CCR7+CD45RA+ naive T cells. This chain joins TRBV9 and TRBJ2-2; no definite D call. This TCR was recovered from a human donor in good health. Some libraries in this study had Jurkat cell RNA spiked in. This CDR3 is CASSPIGGELFF. The DNA of the CDR3 is TGTGCCAGCAGCCCCATCGGCGGGGAGCTGTTTTTT.